This note documents a single T cell receptor (beta chain) sequence. The authors' processing: Nucleated cell number was recorded as an estimate derived from reference gene primer amplification. Sequencing used immunoSEQ multiplex PCR; TCRdb keeps in-frame clones, though not all of them. That table supplies the V and J calls and clone size; D and trimming were determined from the DNA. The top ten hold about 4% of the sample, which has 200,000 to 300,000 clones, about nine tenths seen once. The data were taken from a study of blood T cell repertoires in COVID-19. About the study: Donors in the United States, Italy and Spain gave samples during acute or convalescent COVID-19. PBMCs, B-cell-depleted T cells, or T cells were the source of the cDNA or gDNA that made up the material.

CDR1 and CDR2 from the germline V gene are SGDLS and YYNGEE. The CDR3 totals 15 residues. Trimming cost V 0 bases and J 4 bases; bases outside gene matches: 6. This TCR came from a man in his sixties who had recovered from COVID-19. The sequencing sample was made of peripheral blood. The rearrangement joins TRBV9 to TRBJ1-2; TRBD1 matches at 7 bases. CDR3 in DNA: TGTGCCAGCAGCGTAGCTACAGGGGTGGGCTATGGCTACACCTTC. It codes for CASSVATGVGYGYTF. Full variable domain (rest looked up from reference TRBV9 and TRBJ1-2): DSGVTQTPKHLITATGQRVTLRCSPRSGDLSVYWYQQSLDQGLQFLIQYYNGEERAKGNILERFSAQQFPDLHSELNLSSLELGDSALYFCASSVATGVGYGYTFGSGTRLTVV.